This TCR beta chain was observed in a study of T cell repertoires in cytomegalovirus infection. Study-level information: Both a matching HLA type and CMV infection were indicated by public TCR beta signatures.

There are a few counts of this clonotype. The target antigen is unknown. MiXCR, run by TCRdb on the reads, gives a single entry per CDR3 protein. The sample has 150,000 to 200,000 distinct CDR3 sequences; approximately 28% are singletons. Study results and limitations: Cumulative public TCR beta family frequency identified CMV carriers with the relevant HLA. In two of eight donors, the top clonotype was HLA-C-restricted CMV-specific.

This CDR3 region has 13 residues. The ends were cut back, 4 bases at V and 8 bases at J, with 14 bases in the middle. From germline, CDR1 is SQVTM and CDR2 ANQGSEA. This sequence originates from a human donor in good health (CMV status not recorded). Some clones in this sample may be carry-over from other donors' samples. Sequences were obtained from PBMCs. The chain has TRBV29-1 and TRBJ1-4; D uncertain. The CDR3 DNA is TGCAGCGTTGGTTCCGGGATTGGAGAAAAACTGTTTTTT. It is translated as CSVGSGIGEKLFF.